The 6 T cell receptor beta chains listed next were all sequenced from one sample in a study of cytomegalovirus exposure and HLA in healthy donors. Both 60 Vbeta primers and 13 Jbeta primers went into the PCR. Assay: immunoSEQ multiplex PCR; the TCRdb copy retains only in-frame clones and omits some. The sample shows about 130,000 clones, around four fifths of them seen only once. Specimen: PBMCs. Receptor source: a man between 18 and 29 years old in good health and CMV-seropositive.

V usage is TRBV4-1 and J usage is TRBJ1-1, with D possibly TRBD1 on 6 matching bases. There are 13 residues in the CDR3. Germline V gene lookup returns CDR1 MGHRA and CDR2 YSYEKL. V was trimmed by 0 bases and J by 8 bases, leaving 10 bases between them. CDR3 loop: CASSQDQGREAFF. For the CDR3, the DNA is TGCGCCAGCAGCCAAGATCAGGGGAGAGAAGCTTTCTTT.

The chain couples TRBV18 to TRBJ2-3; 7 bases are shared with TRBD1. The junction had 8 bases not matched to a gene; V was cut back by 6 bases and J by 2 bases. Per the germline V gene, CDR1 is KGHSH and CDR2 is LQKENI. CDR3 length: 15 amino acids. DNA of the CDR3: TGTGCCAGCTCGTCGTTACAGGGGATCACAGATACGCAGTATTTT. It encodes CASSSLQGITDTQYF.

V usage is TRBV6-5 and J usage is TRBJ1-1; possible D gene TRBD1, 5 bases. The CDR3 covers 14 residues. V lost 5 bases and J 1 base, leaving 11 bases between the germline ends. Germline CDR1 MNHEY, CDR2 SVGAGI. The DNA for the CDR3 is TGTGCCAGCAGTAGACAGAGGACGAACACTGAAGCTTTCTTT. Encoded protein: CASSRQRTNTEAFF.

This chain joins TRBV9 and TRBJ1-2; 9 positions agree with TRBD1. CDR1 and CDR2 (germline): SGDLS, YYNGEE. There are 14 residues in the CDR3. J gave up 6 bases and V 4 bases, and 7 bases lay outside the gene matches. The CDR3 nucleotides read TGTGCCAGCAGCACCCAGAGGACAGGGGATGGCTACACCTTC. Translating it yields CASSTQRTGDGYTF.

V and J are TRBV9 and TRBJ1-6; 9 positions match TRBD1. Germline trimming cut 3 bases from V and 8 bases from J; bases unmatched to any gene: 3. CDR1 is SGDLS and CDR2 is YYNGEE in the germline V gene. The CDR3 extends over 14 amino acids. The CDR3 region is CASSAGQGYSPLHF. The DNA of the CDR3 is TGTGCCAGCAGCGCGGGACAGGGTTATTCACCCCTCCACTTT. Full variable domain (remainder filled in from reference TRBV9 and TRBJ1-6): DSGVTQTPKHLITATGQRVTLRCSPRSGDLSVYWYQQSLDQGLQFLIQYYNGEERAKGNILERFSAQQFPDLHSELNLSSLELGDSALYFCASSAGQGYSPLHFGNGTRLTVT.

This clone was picked up a small number of times. V and J are TRBV10-2 and TRBJ1-6, with a tentative D call TRBD1 (6 bases). Trimming took 3 bases from V and 5 from J, leaving 8 bases between them. The germline CDR1 and CDR2 sequences are WSHSY and SAAADI. The CDR3 length is 14 residues. As DNA, the CDR3 is TGCGCCAGCAGTGAAGGGGGGGATAATTCACCCCTCCACTTT. It encodes CASSEGGDNSPLHF.